The clone carrying this TCR beta chain has ten or more counts. Its specificity is not known. Treg sorting used a CD4+CD25+CD127-/low gate. General observations from the study: Tumor-infiltrating Treg TCR alpha and beta sequences overlapped most with tumor naive CD4+ T cells, then blood naive.

With 4 bases removed from V and 4 bases from J, the gap between germline ends came to 7 bases. There are 12 residues in the CDR3. TRBV12-4/TRBJ1-2 clonotypes were amplified with adaptor-ligated barcode primers. A single record per CDR3 protein comes from TCRdb applying MiXCR to the multiplex PCR reads. The sample consists of about 210 distinct CDR3 sequences, 21% of them appearing once. Sequenced sample: tumor-infiltrating Tregs sorted from the breast tumor. The clonotype comes from a female donor with breast cancer. This chain connects TRBV12-3 or TRBV12-4 to TRBJ1-2; possible D gene TRBD1, 5 bases. The CDR3 is CASSCRVYGYTF. DNA for the CDR3: TGTGCCAGCAGTTGCAGGGTCTATGGCTACACCTTC.